This T cell receptor beta chain was sequenced during a study of neoadjuvant nivolumab and ipilimumab in lung cancer. Study outcomes and limitations: Only two of four nivolumab-treated tumors gained richness and clonality by surgery.

As concerns this clone: Its cognate antigen is unknown.

The table came from immunoSEQ multiplex PCR; TCRdb's copy has only in-frame clones and leaves some out. The sample contains some 5,300 clones, around 92% of which appear only once. CDR3 size: 16 residues. Germline CDR1 reads SNHLY; CDR2 reads FYNNEI. Germline trimming cut 10 bases from V and 4 bases from J; bases unmatched to any gene: 13. The starting material was blood, obtained after neoadjuvant nivolumab, alone or with ipilimumab, at or shortly before surgery. The rearrangement uses TRBV2 and TRBJ2-3; 11 bases agree with TRBD2. The sequence derives from an adult with non-small cell lung cancer. Some clones in this sample may be carry-over from other donors' samples. CDR3: CANKGLGLAEADTQYF. CDR3 nucleotide sequence: TGTGCCAACAAAGGGTTGGGACTAGCGGAAGCAGATACGCAGTATTTT.